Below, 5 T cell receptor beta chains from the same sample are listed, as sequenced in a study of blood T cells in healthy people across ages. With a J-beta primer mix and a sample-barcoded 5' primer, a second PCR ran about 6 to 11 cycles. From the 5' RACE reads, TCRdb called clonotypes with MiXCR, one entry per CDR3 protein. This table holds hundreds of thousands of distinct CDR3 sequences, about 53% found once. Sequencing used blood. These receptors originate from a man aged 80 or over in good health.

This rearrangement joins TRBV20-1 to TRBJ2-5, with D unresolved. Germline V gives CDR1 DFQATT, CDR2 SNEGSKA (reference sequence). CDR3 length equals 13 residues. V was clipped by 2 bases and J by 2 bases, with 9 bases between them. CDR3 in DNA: TGCAGTGCTAGACGGCTGGCACAAGAGACCCAGTACTTC. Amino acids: CSARRLAQETQYF.

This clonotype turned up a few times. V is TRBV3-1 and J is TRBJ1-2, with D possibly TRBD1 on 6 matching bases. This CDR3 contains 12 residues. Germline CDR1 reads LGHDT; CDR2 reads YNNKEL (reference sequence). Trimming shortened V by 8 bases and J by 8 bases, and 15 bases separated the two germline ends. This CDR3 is CASRPTGGGYTF. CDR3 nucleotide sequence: TGTGCCAGCCGACCCACCGGGGGCGGCTACACCTTC.

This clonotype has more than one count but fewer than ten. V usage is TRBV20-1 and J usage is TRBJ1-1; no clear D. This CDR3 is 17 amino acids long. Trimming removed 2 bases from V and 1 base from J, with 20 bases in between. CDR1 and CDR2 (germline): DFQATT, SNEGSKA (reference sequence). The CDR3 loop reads CSARFVSRSAPNTEAFF. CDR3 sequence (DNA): TGCAGTGCTAGATTCGTATCTCGCAGCGCCCCGAACACTGAAGCTTTCTTT.

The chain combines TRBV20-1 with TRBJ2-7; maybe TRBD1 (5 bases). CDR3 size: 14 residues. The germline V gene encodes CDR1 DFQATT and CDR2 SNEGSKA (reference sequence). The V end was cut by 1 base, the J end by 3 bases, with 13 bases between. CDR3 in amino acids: CSARGLGAIYEQYF. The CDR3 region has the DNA TGCAGTGCTAGAGGTCTAGGGGCGATCTACGAGCAGTACTTC.

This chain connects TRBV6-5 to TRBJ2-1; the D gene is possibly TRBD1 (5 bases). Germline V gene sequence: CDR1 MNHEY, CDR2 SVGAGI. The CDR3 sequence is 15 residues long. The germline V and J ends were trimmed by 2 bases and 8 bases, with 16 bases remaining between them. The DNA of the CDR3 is TGTGCCAGCAGTTACAAGTGGTCAGGGATGGATGAGCAGTTCTTC. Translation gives CASSYKWSGMDEQFF.